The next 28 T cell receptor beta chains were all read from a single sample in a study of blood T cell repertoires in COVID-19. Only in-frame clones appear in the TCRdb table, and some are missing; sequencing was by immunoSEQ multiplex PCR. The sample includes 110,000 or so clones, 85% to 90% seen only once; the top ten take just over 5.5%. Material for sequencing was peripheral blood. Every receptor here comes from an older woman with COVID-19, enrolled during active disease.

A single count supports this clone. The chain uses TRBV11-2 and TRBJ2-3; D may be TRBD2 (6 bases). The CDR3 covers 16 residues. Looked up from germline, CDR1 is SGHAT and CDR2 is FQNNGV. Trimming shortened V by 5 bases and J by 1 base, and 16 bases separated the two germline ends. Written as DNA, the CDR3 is TGTGCCAGCAGCCCAAGGATCGAGCGGGGCACAGATACGCAGTATTTT. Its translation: CASSPRIERGTDTQYF.

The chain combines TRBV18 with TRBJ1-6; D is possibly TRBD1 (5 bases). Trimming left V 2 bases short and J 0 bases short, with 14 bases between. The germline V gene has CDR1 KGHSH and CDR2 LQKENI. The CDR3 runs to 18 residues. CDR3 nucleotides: TGTGCCAGCTCACCAGGGGCCGTTATAAGCTCCTATAATTCACCCCTCCACTTT. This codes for CASSPGAVISSYNSPLHF.

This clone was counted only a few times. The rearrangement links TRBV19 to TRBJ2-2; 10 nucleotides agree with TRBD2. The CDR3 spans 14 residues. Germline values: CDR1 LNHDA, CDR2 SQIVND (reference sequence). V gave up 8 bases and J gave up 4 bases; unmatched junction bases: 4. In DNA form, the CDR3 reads TGTGCCAGTGCCGGGACTAGCGCCACCGGGGAGCTGTTTTTT. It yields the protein CASAGTSATGELFF. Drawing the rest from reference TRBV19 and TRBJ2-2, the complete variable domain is DGGITQSPKYLFRKEGQNVTLSCEQNLNHDAMYWYRQDPGQGLRLIYYSQIVNDFQKGDIAEGYSVSREKKESFPLTVTSAQKNPTAFYLCASAGTSATGELFFGEGSRLTVL.

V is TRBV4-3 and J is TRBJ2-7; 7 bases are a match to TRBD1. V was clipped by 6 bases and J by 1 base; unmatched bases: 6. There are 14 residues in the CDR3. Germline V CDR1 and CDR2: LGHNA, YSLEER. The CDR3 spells CASRPKTGSYEQYF. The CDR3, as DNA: TGCGCCAGCAGACCTAAGACAGGGTCCTACGAGCAGTACTTC.

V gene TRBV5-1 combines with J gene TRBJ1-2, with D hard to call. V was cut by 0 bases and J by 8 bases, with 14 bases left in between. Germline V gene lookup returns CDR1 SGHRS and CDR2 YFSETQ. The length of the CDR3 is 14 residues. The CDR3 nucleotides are TGCGCCAGCAGCTTGGCCGTGCAGGCGTCCGGCTACACCTTC. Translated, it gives CASSLAVQASGYTF.

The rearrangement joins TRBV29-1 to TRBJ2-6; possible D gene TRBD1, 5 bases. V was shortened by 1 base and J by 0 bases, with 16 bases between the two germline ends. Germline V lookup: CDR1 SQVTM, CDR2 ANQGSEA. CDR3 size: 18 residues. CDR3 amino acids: CSVEGKTAPDSGANVLTF. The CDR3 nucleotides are TGCAGCGTTGAAGGAAAGACAGCTCCTGACTCTGGGGCCAACGTCCTGACTTTC.

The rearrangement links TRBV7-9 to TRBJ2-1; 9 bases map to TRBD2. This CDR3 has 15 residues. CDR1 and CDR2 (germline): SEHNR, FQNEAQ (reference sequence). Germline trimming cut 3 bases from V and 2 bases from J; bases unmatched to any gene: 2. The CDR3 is CASSLSGGPYNEQFF. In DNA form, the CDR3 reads TGTGCCAGCAGCTTGAGCGGGGGGCCCTACAATGAGCAGTTCTTC.

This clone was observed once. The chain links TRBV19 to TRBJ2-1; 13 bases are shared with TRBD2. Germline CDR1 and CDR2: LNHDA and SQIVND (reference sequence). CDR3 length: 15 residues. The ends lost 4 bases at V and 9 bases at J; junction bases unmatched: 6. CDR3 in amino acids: CASSTGLAGPGEQFF. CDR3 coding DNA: TGTGCCAGTAGTACGGGACTAGCGGGGCCGGGTGAGCAGTTCTTC. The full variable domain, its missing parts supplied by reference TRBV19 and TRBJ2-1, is DGGITQSPKYLFRKEGQNVTLSCEQNLNHDAMYWYRQDPGQGLRLIYYSQIVNDFQKGDIAEGYSVSREKKESFPLTVTSAQKNPTAFYLCASSTGLAGPGEQFFGPGTRLTVL.

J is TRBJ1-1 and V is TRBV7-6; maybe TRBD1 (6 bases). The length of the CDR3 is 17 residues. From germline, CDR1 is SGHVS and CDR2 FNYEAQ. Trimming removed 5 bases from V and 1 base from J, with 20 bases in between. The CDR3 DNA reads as TGTGCCAGCAGCCAAAAATCCGGGACACAACCGAACACTGAAGCTTTCTTT. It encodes CASSQKSGTQPNTEAFF.

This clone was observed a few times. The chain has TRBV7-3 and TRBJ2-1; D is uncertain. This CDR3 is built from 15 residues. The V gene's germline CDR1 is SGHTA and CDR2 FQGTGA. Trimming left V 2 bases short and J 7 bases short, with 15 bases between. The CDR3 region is CASSLDNSKFNEQFF. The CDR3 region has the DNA TGTGCCAGCAGCTTAGACAACAGTAAATTTAATGAGCAGTTCTTC. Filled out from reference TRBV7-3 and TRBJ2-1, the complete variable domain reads GAGVSQTPSNKVTEKGKYVELRCDPISGHTALYWYRQSLGQGPEFLIYFQGTGAADDSGLPNDRFFAVRPEGSVSTLKIQRTERGDSAVYLCASSLDNSKFNEQFFGPGTRLTVL.

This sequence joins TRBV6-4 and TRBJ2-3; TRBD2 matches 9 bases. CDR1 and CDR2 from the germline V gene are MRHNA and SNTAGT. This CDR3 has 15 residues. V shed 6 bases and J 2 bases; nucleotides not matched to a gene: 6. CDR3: CASSLSGGPTDTQYF. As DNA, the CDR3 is TGTGCCAGCAGCCTTAGCGGGGGCCCCACAGATACGCAGTATTTT.

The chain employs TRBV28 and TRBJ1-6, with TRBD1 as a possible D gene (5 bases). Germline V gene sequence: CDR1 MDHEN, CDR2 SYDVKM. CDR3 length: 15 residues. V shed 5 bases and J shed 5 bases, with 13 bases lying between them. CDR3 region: CASSPPQADNSPLHF. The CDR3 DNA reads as TGTGCCAGCAGTCCGCCACAGGCCGATAATTCACCCCTCCACTTT.

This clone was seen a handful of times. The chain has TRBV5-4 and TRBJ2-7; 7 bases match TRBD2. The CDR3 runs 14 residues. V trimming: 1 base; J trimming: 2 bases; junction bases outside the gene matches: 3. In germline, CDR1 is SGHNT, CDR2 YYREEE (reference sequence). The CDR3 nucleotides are TGTGCCAGCAGCTTGAAAGCGGGGACCTACGAGCAGTACTTC. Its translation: CASSLKAGTYEQYF.

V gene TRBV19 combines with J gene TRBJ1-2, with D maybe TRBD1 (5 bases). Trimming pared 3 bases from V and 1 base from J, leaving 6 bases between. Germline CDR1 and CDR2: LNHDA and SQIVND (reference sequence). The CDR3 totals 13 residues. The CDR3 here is CASSIDSNYGYTF. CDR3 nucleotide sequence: TGTGCCAGTAGTATCGACAGTAACTATGGCTACACCTTC.

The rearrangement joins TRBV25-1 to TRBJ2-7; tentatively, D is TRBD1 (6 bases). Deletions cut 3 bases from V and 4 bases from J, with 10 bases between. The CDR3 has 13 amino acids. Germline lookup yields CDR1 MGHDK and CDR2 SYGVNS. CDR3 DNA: TGTGCCAGCAGTGATTTACAGGGTTACGAGCAGTACTTC. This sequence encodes CASSDLQGYEQYF.

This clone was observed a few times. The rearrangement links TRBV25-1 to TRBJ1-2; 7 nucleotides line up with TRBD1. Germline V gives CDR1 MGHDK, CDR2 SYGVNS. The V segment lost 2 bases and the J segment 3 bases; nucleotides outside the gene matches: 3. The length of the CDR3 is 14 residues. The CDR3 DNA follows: TGTGCCAGCAGTGAACCGACAGGGTACTATGGCTACACCTTC. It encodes CASSEPTGYYGYTF.

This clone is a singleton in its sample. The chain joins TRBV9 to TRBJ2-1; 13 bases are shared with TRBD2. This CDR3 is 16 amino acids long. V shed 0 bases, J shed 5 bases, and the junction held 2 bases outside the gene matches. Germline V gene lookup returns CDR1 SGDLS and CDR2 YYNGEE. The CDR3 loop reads CASSVGGTSGDNEQFF. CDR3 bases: TGTGCCAGCAGCGTAGGGGGGACTAGCGGGGACAATGAGCAGTTCTTC. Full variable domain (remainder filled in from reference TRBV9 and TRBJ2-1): DSGVTQTPKHLITATGQRVTLRCSPRSGDLSVYWYQQSLDQGLQFLIQYYNGEERAKGNILERFSAQQFPDLHSELNLSSLELGDSALYFCASSVGGTSGDNEQFFGPGTRLTVL.

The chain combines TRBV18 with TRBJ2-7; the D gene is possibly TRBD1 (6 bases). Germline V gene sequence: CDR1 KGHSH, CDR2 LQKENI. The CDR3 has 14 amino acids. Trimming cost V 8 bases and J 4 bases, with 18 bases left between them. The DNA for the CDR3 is TGTGCCAGCCACAGGGTACACACTGGGTACGAGCAGTACTTC. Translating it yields CASHRVHTGYEQYF. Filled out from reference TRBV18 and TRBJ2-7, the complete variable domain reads NAGVMQNPRHLVRRRGQEARLRCSPMKGHSHVYWYRQLPEEGLKFMVYLQKENIIDESGMPKERFSAEFPKEGPSILRIQQVVRGDSAAYFCASHRVHTGYEQYFGPGTRLTVT.

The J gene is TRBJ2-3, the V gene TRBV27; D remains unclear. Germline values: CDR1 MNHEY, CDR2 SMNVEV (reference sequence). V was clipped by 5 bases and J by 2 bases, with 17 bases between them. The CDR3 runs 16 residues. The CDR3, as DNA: TGTGCCAGCAGTGCGGTTTGGTCTACATTCACAGATACGCAGTATTTT. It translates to CASSAVWSTFTDTQYF.

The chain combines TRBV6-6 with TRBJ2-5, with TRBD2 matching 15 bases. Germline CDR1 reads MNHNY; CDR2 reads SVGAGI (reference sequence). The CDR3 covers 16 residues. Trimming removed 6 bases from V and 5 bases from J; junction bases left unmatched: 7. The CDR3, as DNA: TGTGCCAGCAGCCCCCGGACTAGCGGGGGGGTGGAGACCCAGTACTTC. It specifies CASSPRTSGGVETQYF.

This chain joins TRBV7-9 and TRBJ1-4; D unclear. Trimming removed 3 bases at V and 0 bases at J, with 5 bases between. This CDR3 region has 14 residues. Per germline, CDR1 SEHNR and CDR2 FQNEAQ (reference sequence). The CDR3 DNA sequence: TGTGCCAGCAGCTTCTTCTCAACTAATGAAAAACTGTTTTTT. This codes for CASSFFSTNEKLFF.

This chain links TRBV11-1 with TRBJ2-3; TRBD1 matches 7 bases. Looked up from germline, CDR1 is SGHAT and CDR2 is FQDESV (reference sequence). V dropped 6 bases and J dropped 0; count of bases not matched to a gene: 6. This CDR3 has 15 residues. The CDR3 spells CASRPRTGSTDTQYF. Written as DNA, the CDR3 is TGTGCCAGCAGACCCAGGACAGGAAGCACAGATACGCAGTATTTT. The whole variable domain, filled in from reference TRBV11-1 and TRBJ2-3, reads EAEVAQSPRYKITEKSQAVAFWCDPISGHATLYWYRQILGQGPELLVQFQDESVVDDSQLPKDRFSAERLKGVDSTLKIQPAELGDSAMYLCASRPRTGSTDTQYFGPGTRLTVL.

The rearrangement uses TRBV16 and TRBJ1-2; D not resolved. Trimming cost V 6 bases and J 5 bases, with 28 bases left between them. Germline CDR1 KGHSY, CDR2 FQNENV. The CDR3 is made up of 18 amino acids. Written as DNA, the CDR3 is TGTGCCAGCAGTCCTAACCAATCGTCAGGTTTCGGGAAATATGGCTACACCTTC. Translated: CASSPNQSSGFGKYGYTF.

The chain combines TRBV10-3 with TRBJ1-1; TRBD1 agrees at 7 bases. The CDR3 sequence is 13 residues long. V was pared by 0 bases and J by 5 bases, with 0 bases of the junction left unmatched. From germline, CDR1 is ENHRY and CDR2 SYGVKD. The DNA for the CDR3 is TGTGCCATCAGTGAGTCCAGGGGGACTGAAGCTTTCTTT. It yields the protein CAISESRGTEAFF.

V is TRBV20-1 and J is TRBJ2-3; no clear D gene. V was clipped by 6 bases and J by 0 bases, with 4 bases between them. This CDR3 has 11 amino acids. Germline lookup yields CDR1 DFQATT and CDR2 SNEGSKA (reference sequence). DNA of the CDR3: TGCAGTGCCCGGAGCACAGATACGCAGTATTTT. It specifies CSARSTDTQYF.

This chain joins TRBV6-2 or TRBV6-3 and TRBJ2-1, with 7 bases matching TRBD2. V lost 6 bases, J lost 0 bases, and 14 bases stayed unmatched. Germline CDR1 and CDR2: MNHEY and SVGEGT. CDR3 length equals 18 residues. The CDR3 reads CASSRLYRRGTSYNEQFF. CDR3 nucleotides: TGTGCCAGCAGCCGACTCTACCGGCGGGGGACCTCCTACAATGAGCAGTTCTTC.

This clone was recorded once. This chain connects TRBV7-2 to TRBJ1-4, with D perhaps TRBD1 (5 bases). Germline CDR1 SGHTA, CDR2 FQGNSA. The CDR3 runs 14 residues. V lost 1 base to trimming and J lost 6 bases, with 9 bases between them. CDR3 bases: TGTGCCAGCAGCTTAGGGGCAGGGCATGAAAAACTGTTTTTT. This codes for CASSLGAGHEKLFF.

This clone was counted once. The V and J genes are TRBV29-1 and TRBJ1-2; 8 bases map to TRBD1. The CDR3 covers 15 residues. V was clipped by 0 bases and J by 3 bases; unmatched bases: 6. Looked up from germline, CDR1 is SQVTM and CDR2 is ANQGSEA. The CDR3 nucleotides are TGCAGCGTTGAAGATCCAGGGGGCGCTTACTATGGCTACACCTTC. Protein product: CSVEDPGGAYYGYTF. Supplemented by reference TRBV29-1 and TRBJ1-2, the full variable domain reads SAVISQKPSRDICQRGTSLTIQCQVDSQVTMMFWYRQQPGQSLTLIATANQGSEATYESGFVIDKFPISRPNLTFSTLTVSNMSPEDSSIYLCSVEDPGGAYYGYTFGSGTRLTVV.